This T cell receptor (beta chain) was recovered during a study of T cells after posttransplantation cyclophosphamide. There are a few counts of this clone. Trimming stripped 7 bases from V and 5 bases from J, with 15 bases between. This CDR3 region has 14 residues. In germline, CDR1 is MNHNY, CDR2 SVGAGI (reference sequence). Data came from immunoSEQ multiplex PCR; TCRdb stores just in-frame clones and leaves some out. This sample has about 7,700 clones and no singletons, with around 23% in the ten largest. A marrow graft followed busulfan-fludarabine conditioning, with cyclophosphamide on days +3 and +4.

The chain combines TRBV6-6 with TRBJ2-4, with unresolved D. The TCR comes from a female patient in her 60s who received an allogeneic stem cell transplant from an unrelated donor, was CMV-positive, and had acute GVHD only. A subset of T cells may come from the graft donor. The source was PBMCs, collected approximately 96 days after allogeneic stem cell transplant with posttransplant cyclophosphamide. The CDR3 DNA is TGTGCCAGCAAGGAAAGGGCAGGTGAAAACATTCAGTACTTC. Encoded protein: CASKERAGENIQYF.